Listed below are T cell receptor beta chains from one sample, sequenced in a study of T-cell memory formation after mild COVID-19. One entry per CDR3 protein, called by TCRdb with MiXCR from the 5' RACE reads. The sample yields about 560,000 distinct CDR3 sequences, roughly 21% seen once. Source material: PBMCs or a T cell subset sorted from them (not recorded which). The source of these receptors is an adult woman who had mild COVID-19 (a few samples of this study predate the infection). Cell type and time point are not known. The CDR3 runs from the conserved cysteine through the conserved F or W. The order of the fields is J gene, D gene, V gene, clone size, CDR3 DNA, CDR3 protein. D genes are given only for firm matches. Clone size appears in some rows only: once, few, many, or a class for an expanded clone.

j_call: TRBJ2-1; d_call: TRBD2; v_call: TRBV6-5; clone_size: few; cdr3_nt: TGTGCCAGCACCCGACTAGCGGGGAGCTCCTACAATGAGCAGTTCTTC; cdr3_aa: CASTRLAGSSYNEQFF
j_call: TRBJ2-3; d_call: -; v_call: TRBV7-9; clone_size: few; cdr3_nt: TGTGCCAGCAGCTTTTTGGGGGAGCATTTCACAGATACGCAGTATTTT; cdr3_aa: CASSFLGEHFTDTQYF
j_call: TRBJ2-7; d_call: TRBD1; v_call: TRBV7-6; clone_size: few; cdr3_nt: TGTGCCAGCAGCTTAGCGTCTACGGGACAGCTCTACGAGCAGTACTTC; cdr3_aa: CASSLASTGQLYEQYF
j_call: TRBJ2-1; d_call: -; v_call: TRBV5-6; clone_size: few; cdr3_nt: TGTGCCAGCAGCTTTATGGTTGTAACTAGGGGCAATGAGCAGTTCTTC; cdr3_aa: CASSFMVVTRGNEQFF
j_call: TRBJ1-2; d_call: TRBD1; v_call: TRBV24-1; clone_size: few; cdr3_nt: TGTGCCACCTATACAGGGGAGGGCCATGGCTACACCTTC; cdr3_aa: CATYTGEGHGYTF
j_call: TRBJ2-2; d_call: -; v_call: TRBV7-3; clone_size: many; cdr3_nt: TGTGCCAGCAGCTTACGAGGGGGAGGCACCGGGGAGCTGTTTTTT; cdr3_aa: CASSLRGGGTGELFF
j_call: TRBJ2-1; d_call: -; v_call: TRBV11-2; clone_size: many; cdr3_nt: TGTGCCAGCAGCTTAGAGCCCCAGGGTGGAGGGCAGTTCTTC; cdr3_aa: CASSLEPQGGGQFF
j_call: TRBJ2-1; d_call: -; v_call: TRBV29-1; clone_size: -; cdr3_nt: TGCAGCGTTGCTTCGGTATTTGTGCATGAGCAGTTCTTC; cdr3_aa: CSVASVFVHEQFF
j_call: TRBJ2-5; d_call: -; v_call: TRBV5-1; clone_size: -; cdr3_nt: TGCGCCAGCAGGGGGGTTTATCGGGGGAACCAAGAGACCCAGTACTTC; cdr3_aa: CASRGVYRGNQETQYF
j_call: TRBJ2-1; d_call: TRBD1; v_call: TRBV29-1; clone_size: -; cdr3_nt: TGCAGCGTCCCCGTGGGGGACAGGGGGTTCAATGAGCAGTTCTTC; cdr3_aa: CSVPVGDRGFNEQFF
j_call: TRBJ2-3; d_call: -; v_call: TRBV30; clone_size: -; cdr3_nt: TGTGCCTGGAGTGTGGGAGAGACAGATACGCAGTATTTT; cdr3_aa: CAWSVGETDTQYF
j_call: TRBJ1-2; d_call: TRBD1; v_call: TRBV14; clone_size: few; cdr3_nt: TGTGCCAGCAGCCGATTAGACAGGGCTTATGGCTACACCTTC; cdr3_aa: CASSRLDRAYGYTF
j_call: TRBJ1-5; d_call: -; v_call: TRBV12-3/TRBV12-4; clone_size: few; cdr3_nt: TGTGCCAGCACGGGGGGGAGTAAGGATCAGCCCCAGCATTTT; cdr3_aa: CASTGGSKDQPQHF
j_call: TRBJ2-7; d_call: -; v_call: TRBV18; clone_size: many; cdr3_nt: TGTGCCAGCTCTCCCGAAGGTTACGAGCAGTACTTC; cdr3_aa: CASSPEGYEQYF
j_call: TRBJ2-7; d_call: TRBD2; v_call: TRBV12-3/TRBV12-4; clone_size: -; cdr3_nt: TGTGCCAGCAGTCAGCGGGACCTCTCCTACGAGCAGTACTTC; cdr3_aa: CASSQRDLSYEQYF
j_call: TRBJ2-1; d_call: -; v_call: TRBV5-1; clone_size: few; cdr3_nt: TGCGCCAGCAGCGCGAGGGACAATGAGCAGTTCTTC; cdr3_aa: CASSARDNEQFF
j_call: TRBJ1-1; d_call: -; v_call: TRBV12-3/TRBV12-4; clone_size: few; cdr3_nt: TGTGCCAGCAGAACTCCAGGGCTGGCTAATGAAGCTTTCTTT; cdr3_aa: CASRTPGLANEAFF
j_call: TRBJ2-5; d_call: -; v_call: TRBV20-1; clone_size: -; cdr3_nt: TGCAGTGCAGCCCAAGAGACCCAGTACTTC; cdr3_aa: CSAAQETQYF
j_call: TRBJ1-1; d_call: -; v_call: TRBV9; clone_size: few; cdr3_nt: TGTGCCAGCAGCGCCGAAGCCAGGGCCGAAGCTTTCTTT; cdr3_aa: CASSAEARAEAFF
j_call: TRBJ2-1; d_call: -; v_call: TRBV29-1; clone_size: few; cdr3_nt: TGCAGCGTTCACACCCTGAGCTCCTACAATGAGCAGTTCTTC; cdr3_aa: CSVHTLSSYNEQFF
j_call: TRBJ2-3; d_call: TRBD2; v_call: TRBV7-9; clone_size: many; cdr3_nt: TGTGCCAGCAGCTTCCATGGGGAGGGGACCCGCACAGATACGCAGTATTTT; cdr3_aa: CASSFHGEGTRTDTQYF
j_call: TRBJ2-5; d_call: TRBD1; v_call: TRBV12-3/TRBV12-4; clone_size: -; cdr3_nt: TGTGCCAGCAGTTCCCTCGCGACAGGGGACATGCCCCAGTACTTC; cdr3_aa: CASSSLATGDMPQYF
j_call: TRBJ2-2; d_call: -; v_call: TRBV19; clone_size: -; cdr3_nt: TGTGCCAGTAGTATAGGCCTGTCGAACACCGGGGAGCTGTTTTTT; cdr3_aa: CASSIGLSNTGELFF
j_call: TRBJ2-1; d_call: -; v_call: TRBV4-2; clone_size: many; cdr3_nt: TGTGCCAGCAGCCAGCCGATCTTTCAGAGCTCCTACAATGAGCAGTTCTTC; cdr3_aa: CASSQPIFQSSYNEQFF
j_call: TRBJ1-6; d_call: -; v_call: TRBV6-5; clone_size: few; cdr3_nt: TGTGCCAGCAGTCCGGTATCTGGGGTTTCTCCCCTCCACTTT; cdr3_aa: CASSPVSGVSPLHF
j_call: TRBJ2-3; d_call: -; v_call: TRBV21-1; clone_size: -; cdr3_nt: TGTGCCAGCATCAAAGACAGGGGAGAGGCAGATACGCAGTATTTT; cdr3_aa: CASIKDRGEADTQYF
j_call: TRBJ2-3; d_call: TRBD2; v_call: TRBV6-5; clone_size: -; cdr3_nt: TGTGCCAGCAGTTACAGCAGCGGGGGCTACACAGATACGCAGTATTTT; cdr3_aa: CASSYSSGGYTDTQYF